This TCR beta chain stems from a study of blood T cells in healthy people across ages. Findings and caveats of the study: Roughly linear age-related decline in beta diversity appeared, significant by age about 40. Estimates based on one million T cells were treated as lower bounds.

This CDR3 comprises 13 residues. Germline lookup yields CDR1 LGHNA and CDR2 YSLEER. Primed by a sample-barcoded 5' primer and a J-beta primer mix, a second PCR proceeded for about 6 to 12 cycles. Every cDNA molecule bore a tag from a template-switch adaptor containing 12 random nucleotides. Sequencing of every sample gave 2.5 million or more CDR3-containing paired-end reads. TCRdb reprocessed the 5' RACE reads with MiXCR, giving one entry per CDR3 protein. In the table there are 890,000 or so distinct CDR3 sequences, around 62% of which are singletons. A note on this clonotype: The antigen is undetermined.

The sequence was obtained from a man aged 30-40 years in good health. V usage is TRBV4-3 and J usage is TRBJ2-4, with D perhaps TRBD1 (5 bases). The end of the DNA fits TRBJ2-7 better, so the J call may be wrong. The sequenced sample consisted of blood. Here the CDR3 reads CASSHRQGGEQYF. CDR3 bases: TGCGCCAGCAGCCATAGGCAGGGCGGCGAGCAGTACTTC.